Only a few counts were recorded for the clone carrying this T cell receptor beta chain. The data were taken from a study of blood T cell repertoires in COVID-19. The CDR3 extends over 13 amino acids. V was pared by 9 bases and J by 1 base, with 12 bases between. Authors' analysis steps: The assay estimated nucleated cells by amplifying reference gene primers. TCRdb keeps only in-frame clones here, not all; method: immunoSEQ multiplex PCR. V and J calls and clone size are given by that table; D and trimming were obtained from the DNA. The table records about 140,000 clones, about 82% of them present only once.

This TCR derives from a woman aged 60-70 years with acute or convalescent COVID-19. The chain is built from TRBV12-3 or TRBV12-4 and TRBJ1-1, with D possibly being TRBD1 (5 bases). The sequencing input was peripheral blood. CDR3 DNA: TGTGCCAGTAGACAGCCATCGAACACTGAAGCTTTCTTT. Its translation: CASRQPSNTEAFF.